This T cell receptor beta chain was captured by sequencing in a study of human T cells and chemical hapten exposure (dated by TCRdb to 2020 to 2023). With respect to the entire study: For sensitization, 2% DPC in acetone was applied to a 2 cm by 2 cm area of upper inner arm skin. Throughout the study period of 20 to 30 weeks, patients also received therapeutic DPC doses to the scalp every week. Patch testing on the upper back used Finn chambers containing 0.01% DPC, with scoring done after 6 days according to International Contact Dermatitis Research Group standards. The mostly female patient cohort included alopecia areata with under or over 50% scalp involvement, alopecia totalis and alopecia universalis. Libraries were pooled for sequencing, and variation in per-sample TCR yields was attributed mainly to small differences in library volumes within the pool. In alopecia patients, the study followed how the peripheral blood TCR repertoire changed in vivo over primary and secondary sensitization to diphenylcyclopropenone (DPC), a hapten. Blood was sampled from patients pre-sensitization (week 0) and at 2, 6 and about 24 weeks after DPC sensitization. Blood for TCR sequencing was provided by twenty-nine alopecia patients at one to four time points (pre-sensitization, 2, 6 and 24 weeks). The paper as a whole reports these results and caveats: DPC sensitization did not change how many TCRs were above 1 in 1000 frequency, and no evidence was found of alterations in global repertoire structure. Significantly more large CDR3 similarity clusters were formed by expanded TCRs than by pre-sensitization or healthy control sets, consistent with antigen-driven responses. Because every patient had alopecia, a presumed autoimmune disease, the patients' immune response might differ from that of healthy individuals. Repeated subsampling changed both the strength of the expansion versus patch-test correlation and the threshold at which that correlation became significant. Patch test score was positively correlated with the number of PT1 expanded TCRs, with significance at thresholds 8, 16 and 32 but not at 4.

Reading the label with the study, this specimen's time point is: patch test 2, 6 weeks after DPC sensitization. The sample's treatment or condition, from its label and the paper: therapeutic diphenylcyclopropenone sensitization with weekly scalp DPC. Blood at each patch-test visit was drawn before the patch test was applied. Patients were eligible if aged 18 to 70, diagnosed with alopecia and judged suitable for DPC therapy, and pregnant patients were excluded. Unfractionated whole blood was collected in Tempus Blood RNA tubes, and total RNA was extracted from that blood. Library construction relied on RACE. Instrument used: NextSeq 500. Library preparation attached unique molecular identifiers to individual cDNA molecules for quantitative, reproducible TCR counting. Each blood RNA sample was used to sequence both TCR alpha and TCR beta chains. The study's own analysis went as follows. A median of roughly 100,000 TCRs per sample was observed, with a range of about 23,224 to 700,000. The Decombinator software suite was used to annotate the V, J and CDR3 of the TCR reads. For PS versus PT1 abundance plots, all samples were subsampled to the same number of TCRs (28,000). TCRs were defined as expanded if absent before sensitization and observed at least eight times at the 2-week time point. The public reads were run again by TCRdb, first through fastp at Q25 and then through MiXCR, and only productive beta chains were kept. Rows merge per CDR3 protein into single entries with the most common DNA and genes. The V and J calls follow TCRdb's processing rather than the paper's. The sample profile shows over 100,000 distinct CDR3 sequences; less than 10% of them were found once. The ten biggest clones cover 3% to 3.5% of the sample.

This clonotype came up a few times. Its antigen is still unknown. It has no much larger one-base neighbor in the sample; base qualities were not kept. Via the germline V gene, CDR1 is MGHRA and CDR2 YSYEKL. The CDR3 runs 16 amino acids, cysteine and phenylalanine included. CDR3 DNA is the only sequence kept; it has 48 bases, read in frame from the first base. Cut back by 8 bases and 0 bases, the V and J ends lie 17 bases apart. Recombination connected TRBV4-1 to TRBJ1-3; the D segment could be TRBD1, given 5 matching bases. The sample was whole blood, taken in connection with sensitization to the hapten diphenylcyclopropenone (DPC). This clonotype originated in a woman between 40 and 55 years old with alopecia areata. Some clones in this sample may be carry-over from other donors' samples. In nucleotides, the sequence is TGCGCCAGCTCGGGGGTCGGATTCCTCTCTGGAAACACCATATATTTT. This is translated as CASSGVGFLSGNTIYF.